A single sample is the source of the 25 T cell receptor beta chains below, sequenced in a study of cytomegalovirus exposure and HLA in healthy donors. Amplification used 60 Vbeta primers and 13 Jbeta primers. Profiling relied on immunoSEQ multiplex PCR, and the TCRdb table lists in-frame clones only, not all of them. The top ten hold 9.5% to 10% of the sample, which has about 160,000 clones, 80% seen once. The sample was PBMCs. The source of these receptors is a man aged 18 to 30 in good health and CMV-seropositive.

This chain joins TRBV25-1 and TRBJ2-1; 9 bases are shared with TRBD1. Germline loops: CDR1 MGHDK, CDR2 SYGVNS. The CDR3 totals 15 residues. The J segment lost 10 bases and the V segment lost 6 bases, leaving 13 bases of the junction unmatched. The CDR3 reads CASRDPGQGLQEQFF. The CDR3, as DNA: TGTGCCAGCAGAGATCCGGGACAGGGCCTACAAGAGCAGTTCTTC.

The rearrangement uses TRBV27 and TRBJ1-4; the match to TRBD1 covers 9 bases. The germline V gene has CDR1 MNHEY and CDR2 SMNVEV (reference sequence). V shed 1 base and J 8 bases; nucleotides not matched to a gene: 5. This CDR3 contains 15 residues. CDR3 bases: TGTGCCAGCAGTTTATGGGGACAGGGTAGCGAAAAACTGTTTTTT. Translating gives CASSLWGQGSEKLFF.

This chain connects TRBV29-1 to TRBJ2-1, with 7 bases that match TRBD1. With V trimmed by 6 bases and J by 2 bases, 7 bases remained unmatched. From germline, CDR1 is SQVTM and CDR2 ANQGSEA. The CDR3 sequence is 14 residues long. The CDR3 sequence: CSVDRQGTYNEQFF. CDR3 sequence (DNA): TGCAGCGTGGATAGACAGGGTACCTACAATGAGCAGTTCTTC.

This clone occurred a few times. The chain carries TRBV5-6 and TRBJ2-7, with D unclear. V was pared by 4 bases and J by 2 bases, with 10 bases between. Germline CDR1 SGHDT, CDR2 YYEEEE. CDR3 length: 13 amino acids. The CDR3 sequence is CASSLTATYEQYF. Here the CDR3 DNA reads TGTGCCAGCAGCCTTACAGCTACCTACGAGCAGTACTTC.

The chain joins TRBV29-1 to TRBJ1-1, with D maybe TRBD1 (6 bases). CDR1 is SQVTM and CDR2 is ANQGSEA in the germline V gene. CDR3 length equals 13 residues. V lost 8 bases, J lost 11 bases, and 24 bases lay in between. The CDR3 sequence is CSFRGGFEFGAFF. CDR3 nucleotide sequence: TGCAGCTTTCGGGGGGGCTTCGAGTTTGGGGCTTTCTTT.

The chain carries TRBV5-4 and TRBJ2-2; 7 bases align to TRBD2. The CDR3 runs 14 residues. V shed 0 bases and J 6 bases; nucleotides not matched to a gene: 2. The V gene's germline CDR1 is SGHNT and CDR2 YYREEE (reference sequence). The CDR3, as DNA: TGTGCCAGCAGCTTGGCCCGGGGGGCCGGGGAGCTGTTTTTT. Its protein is CASSLARGAGELFF.

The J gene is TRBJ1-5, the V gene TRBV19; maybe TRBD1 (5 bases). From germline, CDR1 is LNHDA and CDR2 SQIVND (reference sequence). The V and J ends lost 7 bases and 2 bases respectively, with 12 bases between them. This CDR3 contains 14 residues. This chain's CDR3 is CASTMGGGNQPQHF. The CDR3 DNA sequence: TGTGCCAGTACCATGGGGGGTGGCAATCAGCCCCAGCATTTT. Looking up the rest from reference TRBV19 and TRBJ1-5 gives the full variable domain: DGGITQSPKYLFRKEGQNVTLSCEQNLNHDAMYWYRQDPGQGLRLIYYSQIVNDFQKGDIAEGYSVSREKKESFPLTVTSAQKNPTAFYLCASTMGGGNQPQHFGDGTRLSIL.

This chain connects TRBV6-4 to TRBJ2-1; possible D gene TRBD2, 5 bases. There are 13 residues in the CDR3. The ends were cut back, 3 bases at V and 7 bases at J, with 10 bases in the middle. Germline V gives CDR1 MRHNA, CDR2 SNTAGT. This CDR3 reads CASSETEGNEQFF. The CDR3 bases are TGTGCCAGCAGTGAAACAGAGGGAAATGAGCAGTTCTTC.

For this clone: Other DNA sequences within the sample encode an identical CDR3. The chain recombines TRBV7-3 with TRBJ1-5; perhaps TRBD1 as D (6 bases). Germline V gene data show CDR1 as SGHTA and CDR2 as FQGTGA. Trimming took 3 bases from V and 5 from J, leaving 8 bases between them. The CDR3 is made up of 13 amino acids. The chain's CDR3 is CASSLDRDQPQHF. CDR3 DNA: TGTGCCAGCAGCTTGGACAGAGATCAGCCCCAGCATTTT. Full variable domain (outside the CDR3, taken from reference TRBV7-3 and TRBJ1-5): GAGVSQTPSNKVTEKGKYVELRCDPISGHTALYWYRQSLGQGPEFLIYFQGTGAADDSGLPNDRFFAVRPEGSVSTLKIQRTERGDSAVYLCASSLDRDQPQHFGDGTRLSIL.

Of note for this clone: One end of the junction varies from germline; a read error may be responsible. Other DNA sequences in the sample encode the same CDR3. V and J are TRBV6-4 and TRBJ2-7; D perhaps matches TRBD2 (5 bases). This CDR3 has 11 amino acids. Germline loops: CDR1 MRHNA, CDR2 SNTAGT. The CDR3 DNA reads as TGTGCCATCCAGGAGGTCTACGAACAGTACTTC. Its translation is CAIQEVYEQYF.

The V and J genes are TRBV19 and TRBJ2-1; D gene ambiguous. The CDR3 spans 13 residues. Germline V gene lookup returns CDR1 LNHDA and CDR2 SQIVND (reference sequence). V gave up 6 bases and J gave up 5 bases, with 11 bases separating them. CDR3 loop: CASSARSHNEQFF. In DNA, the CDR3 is TGTGCCAGTAGCGCGAGGTCCCACAATGAGCAGTTCTTC.

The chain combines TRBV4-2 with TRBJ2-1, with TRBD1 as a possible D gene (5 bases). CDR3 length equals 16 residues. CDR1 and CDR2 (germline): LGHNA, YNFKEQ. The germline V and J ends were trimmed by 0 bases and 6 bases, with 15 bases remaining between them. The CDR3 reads CASSQDPGILGNEQFF. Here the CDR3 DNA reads TGTGCCAGCAGCCAAGATCCAGGGATTTTGGGCAATGAGCAGTTCTTC.

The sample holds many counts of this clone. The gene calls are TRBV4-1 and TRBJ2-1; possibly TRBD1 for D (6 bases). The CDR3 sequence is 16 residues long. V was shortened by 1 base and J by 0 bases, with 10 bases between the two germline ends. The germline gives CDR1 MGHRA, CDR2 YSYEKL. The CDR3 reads CASSQVDRSSYNEQFF. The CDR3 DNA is TGCGCCAGCAGCCAAGTTGACAGGAGCTCCTACAATGAGCAGTTCTTC.

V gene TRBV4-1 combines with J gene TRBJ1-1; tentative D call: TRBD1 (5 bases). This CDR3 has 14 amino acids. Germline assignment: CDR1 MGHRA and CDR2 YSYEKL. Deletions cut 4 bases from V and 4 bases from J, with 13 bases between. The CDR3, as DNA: TGCGCCAGCAGCCGTGAAGAGACAGCCACTGAAGCTTTCTTT. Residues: CASSREETATEAFF.

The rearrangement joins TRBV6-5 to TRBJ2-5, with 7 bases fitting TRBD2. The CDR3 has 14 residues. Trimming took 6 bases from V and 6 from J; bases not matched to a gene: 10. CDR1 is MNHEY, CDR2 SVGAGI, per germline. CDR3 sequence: CASSQQTSAQTQYF. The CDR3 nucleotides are TGTGCCAGCAGCCAACAAACTAGCGCGCAGACCCAGTACTTC.

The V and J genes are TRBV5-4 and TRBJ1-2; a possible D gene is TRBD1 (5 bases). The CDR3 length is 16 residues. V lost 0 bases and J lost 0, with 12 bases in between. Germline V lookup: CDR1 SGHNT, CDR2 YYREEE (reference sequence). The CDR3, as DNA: TGTGCCAGCAGCTTGGCTCTTGACAGAGCTAACTATGGCTACACCTTC. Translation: CASSLALDRANYGYTF.

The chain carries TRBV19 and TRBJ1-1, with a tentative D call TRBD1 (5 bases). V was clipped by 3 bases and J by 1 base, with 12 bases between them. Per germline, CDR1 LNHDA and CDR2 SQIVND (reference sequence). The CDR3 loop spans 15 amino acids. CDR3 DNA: TGTGCCAGTAGTATTTTGTTTGGGGCGAACACTGAAGCTTTCTTT. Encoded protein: CASSILFGANTEAFF.

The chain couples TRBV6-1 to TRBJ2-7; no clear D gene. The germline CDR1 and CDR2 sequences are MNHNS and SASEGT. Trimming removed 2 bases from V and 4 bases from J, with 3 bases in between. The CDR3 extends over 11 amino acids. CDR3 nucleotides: TGTGCCAGCAGTGAACAATACGAGCAGTACTTC. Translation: CASSEQYEQYF.

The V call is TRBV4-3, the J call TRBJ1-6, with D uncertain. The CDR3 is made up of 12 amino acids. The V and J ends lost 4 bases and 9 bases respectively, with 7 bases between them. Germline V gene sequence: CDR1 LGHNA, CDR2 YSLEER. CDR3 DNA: TGCGCCAGCAGCCTGGCGGGTTCACCCCTCCACTTT. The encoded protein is CASSLAGSPLHF.

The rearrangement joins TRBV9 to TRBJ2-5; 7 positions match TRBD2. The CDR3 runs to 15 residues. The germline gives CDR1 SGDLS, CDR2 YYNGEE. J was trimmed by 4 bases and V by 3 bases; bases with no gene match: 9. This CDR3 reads CASSAGGVFRETQYF. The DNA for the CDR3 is TGTGCCAGCAGCGCTGGGGGGGTTTTCCGAGAGACCCAGTACTTC.

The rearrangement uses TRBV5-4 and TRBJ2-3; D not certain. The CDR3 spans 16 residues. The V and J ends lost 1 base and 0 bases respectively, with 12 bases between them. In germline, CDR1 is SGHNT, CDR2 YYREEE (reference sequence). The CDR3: CASSLMGSTSTDTQYF. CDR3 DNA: TGTGCCAGCAGCTTGATGGGCAGTACTAGCACAGATACGCAGTATTTT.

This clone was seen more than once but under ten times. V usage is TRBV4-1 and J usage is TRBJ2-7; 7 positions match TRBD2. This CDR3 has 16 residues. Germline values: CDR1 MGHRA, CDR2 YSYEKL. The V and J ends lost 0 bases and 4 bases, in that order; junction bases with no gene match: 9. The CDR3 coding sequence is TGCGCCAGCAGCCAAGATCTTGCTAGCGGAGTTTACGAGCAGTACTTC. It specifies CASSQDLASGVYEQYF.

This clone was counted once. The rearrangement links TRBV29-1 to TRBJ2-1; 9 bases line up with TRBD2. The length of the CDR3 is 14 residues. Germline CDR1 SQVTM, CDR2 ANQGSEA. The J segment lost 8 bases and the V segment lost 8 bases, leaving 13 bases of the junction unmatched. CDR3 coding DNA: TGCAGCACCCTGCCTAGCGGGGAGGGGGATGAGCAGTTCTTC. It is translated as CSTLPSGEGDEQFF.

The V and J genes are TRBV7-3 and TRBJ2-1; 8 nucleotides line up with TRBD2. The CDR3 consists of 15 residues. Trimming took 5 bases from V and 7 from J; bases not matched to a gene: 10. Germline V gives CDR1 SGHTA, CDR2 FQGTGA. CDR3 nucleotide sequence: TGTGCCAGCAGCCGTGGGGTTAGCGGGGTTAATGAGCAGTTCTTC. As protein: CASSRGVSGVNEQFF.

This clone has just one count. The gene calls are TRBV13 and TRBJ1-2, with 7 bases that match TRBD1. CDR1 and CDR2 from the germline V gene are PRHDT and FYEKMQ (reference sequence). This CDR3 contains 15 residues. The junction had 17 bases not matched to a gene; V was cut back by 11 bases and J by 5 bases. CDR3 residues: CAGTRGRQGGYGYTF. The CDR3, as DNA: TGTGCCGGGACGAGGGGGAGACAGGGAGGATATGGCTACACCTTC. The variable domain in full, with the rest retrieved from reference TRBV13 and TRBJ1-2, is AAGVIQSPRHLIKEKRETATLKCYPIPRHDTVYWYQQGPGQDPQFLISFYEKMQSDKGSIPDRFSAQQFSDYHSELNMSSLELGDSALYFCAGTRGRQGGYGYTFGSGTRLTVV.